The 31 T cell receptor beta chains below come from one sample, sequenced in a study of monozygotic twins with inflammatory bowel disease. TCRdb re-analyzed the 5' RACE reads; it lists each CDR3 protein once, without DNA. Its listing shows approximately 330,000 distinct CDR3 sequences. The sample comprised blood. Receptors originate from a human donor with ulcerative colitis or Crohn's disease, or a healthy co-twin of an affected twin (not recorded which).

This chain uses TRBV20-1 with TRBJ2-7; TCRdb's assignment of TRBD2 cannot be checked, as there is no DNA. This CDR3 contains 15 residues. Germline-derived CDR1 and CDR2 are DFQATT and SNEGSKA (reference sequence). The CDR3: CSAPGGLAKPYEQYF.

The J gene is TRBJ2-2, the V gene TRBV7-2; the D call of TRBD2 rests on TCRdb alone, since no DNA is present to check it. The CDR3 contains 17 residues. Germline CDR1 SGHTA, CDR2 FQGNSA. CDR3 region: CASSPGTSGGTSGELFF.

The chain has TRBV4-1 and TRBJ2-3; TCRdb calls TRBD2, which cannot be checked without DNA. The CDR3 length is 14 residues. The germline V gene encodes CDR1 MGHRA and CDR2 YSYEKL. This CDR3 is CASSLAGGLDTQYF.

The CDR3 here is CASSLLAGAEQYF. The gene calls are TRBV7-2 and TRBJ2-7; absent DNA, TCRdb's TRBD2 call cannot be checked. The germline V gene encodes CDR1 SGHTA and CDR2 FQGNSA. The CDR3 extends over 13 amino acids.

The chain's CDR3 is CASSPPGIPETQYF. The genes are TRBV18 and TRBJ2-5. The CDR3 extends over 14 amino acids. Germline V lookup: CDR1 KGHSH, CDR2 LQKENI.

The chain carries TRBV6-6 and TRBJ2-1; the TCRdb D gene call, TRBD1, has no DNA to confirm it. CDR3 length: 12 residues. Germline CDR1 reads MNHNY; CDR2 reads SVGAGI (reference sequence). CDR3 amino acids: CASRSGANEQFF.

The rearrangement joins TRBV20-1 to TRBJ2-7; no DNA is available, so the TRBD1 call from TCRdb remains unchecked. CDR3 length: 13 residues. The germline V gene has CDR1 DFQATT and CDR2 SNEGSKA (reference sequence). The chain's CDR3 is CSAGGQGTYEQYF.

The chain links TRBV10-3 to TRBJ1-2; TCRdb indicates TRBD1, and absent DNA this call remains unverified. Germline values: CDR1 ENHRY, CDR2 SYGVKD. This CDR3 spans 13 amino acids. The CDR3 protein is CAIRETGGDGYTF.

The V gene is TRBV5-1, the J gene TRBJ2-3; TCRdb lists TRBD1, though no DNA is available to test this call. Germline V gene sequence: CDR1 SGHRS, CDR2 YFSETQ. This CDR3 region has 12 residues. The CDR3 here is CASSVPLDTQYF.

The chain recombines TRBV6-6 with TRBJ2-1; the TCRdb D gene call, TRBD2, has no DNA to confirm it. CDR1 and CDR2 (germline): MNHNY, SVGAGI (reference sequence). This CDR3 spans 14 amino acids. CDR3 region: CASSHQGLVNEQFF.

V and J are TRBV19 and TRBJ2-3; TCRdb reports TRBD1, a call that lacks DNA to check it against. CDR3 length equals 16 residues. Germline-derived CDR1 and CDR2 are LNHDA and SQIVND (reference sequence). This CDR3 reads CASSHHRGDGTDTQYF.

This sequence joins TRBV7-8 and TRBJ2-5. The CDR3 length is 13 residues. Per germline, CDR1 SGHVS and CDR2 FQNEAQ. The CDR3 region is CASSSYEAWTQYF.

The rearrangement uses TRBV28 and TRBJ2-3. CDR1 is MDHEN, CDR2 SYDVKM, per germline. The length of the CDR3 is 14 residues. The CDR3 reads CASSSQTSRHTQYF.

The V call is TRBV6-2 or TRBV6-3, the J call TRBJ1-2. The CDR3 has 14 amino acids. Germline V gene lookup returns CDR1 MNHEY and CDR2 SVGEGT. The CDR3 spells CASSYSGTFYGYTF.

The rearrangement uses TRBV6-2 or TRBV6-3 and TRBJ1-1; TCRdb outputs TRBD1, but without DNA this stays unchecked. The V gene's germline CDR1 is MNHEY and CDR2 SVGEGT. The CDR3 has 14 residues. The CDR3: CASSRGTGATEAFF.

The genes are TRBV7-2 and TRBJ2-5. The CDR3 totals 16 residues. Germline V gene data show CDR1 as SGHTA and CDR2 as FQGNSA. The chain's CDR3 is CASSSRALRYQETQYF.

The chain carries TRBV23-1 and TRBJ2-5; TCRdb's D call, TRBD1, is unchecked because there is no DNA. TRBV23-1 is known as an ORF, though its function is uncertain. The CDR3 runs 11 residues. The CDR3 loop is CASSPPATVDF.

The chain couples TRBV14 to TRBJ1-1. Per the germline V gene, CDR1 is SGHDN and CDR2 is FVKESK. The CDR3 is made up of 18 amino acids. CDR3: CASSQEVWSATVRTEAFF.

The V gene is TRBV7-2, the J gene TRBJ2-7; the D call of TRBD1 rests on TCRdb alone, since no DNA is present to check it. Germline CDR1 and CDR2: SGHTA and FQGNSA. The CDR3 covers 14 residues. CDR3: CASSSGRGPYEQYF.

The chain combines TRBV5-1 with TRBJ2-6; TCRdb's D call of TRBD1 is untestable without DNA. This CDR3 has 16 amino acids. CDR1 is SGHRS, CDR2 YFSETQ, per germline. CDR3 sequence reads: CASSTRTDSGANVLTF. The full variable domain, its missing parts supplied by reference TRBV5-1 and TRBJ2-6, is KAGVTQTPRYLIKTRGQQVTLSCSPISGHRSVSWYQQTPGQGLQFLFEYFSETQRNKGNFPGRFSGRQFSNSRSEMNVSTLELGDSALYLCASSTRTDSGANVLTFGAGSRLTVL.

This rearrangement joins TRBV5-1 to TRBJ2-7. There are 12 residues in the CDR3. Germline CDR1 reads SGHRS; CDR2 reads YFSETQ. The CDR3 loop reads CASSDISYEQYF.

The chain employs TRBV27 and TRBJ2-5. The germline CDR1 and CDR2 sequences are MNHEY and SMNVEV (reference sequence). CDR3 length: 13 residues. CDR3 loop: CASSPVEVETQYF.

The rearrangement uses TRBV27 and TRBJ2-7; checking the TCRdb D call of TRBD1 is not possible without DNA. CDR1 and CDR2 (germline): MNHEY, SMNVEV (reference sequence). The CDR3 length is 15 residues. The CDR3 spells CASSYGGLLSWEQYF.

V gene TRBV5-1 combines with J gene TRBJ2-7; TCRdb reports TRBD1, a call that lacks DNA to check it against. Germline V CDR1 and CDR2: SGHRS, YFSETQ. The CDR3 covers 16 residues. The CDR3 is CASRGTGHTTTSRQYF.

The rearrangement uses TRBV5-1 and TRBJ2-7; TCRdb selects TRBD1, and the lack of DNA leaves this call unchecked. The CDR3 has 12 amino acids. The V gene's germline CDR1 is SGHRS and CDR2 YFSETQ. CDR3 residues: CASSPKGAEQYF.

The chain recombines TRBV27 with TRBJ1-1; TCRdb calls TRBD1, which cannot be checked without DNA. The CDR3 consists of 16 residues. CDR1 is MNHEY and CDR2 is SMNVEV in the germline V gene (reference sequence). The CDR3 protein is CASRYRGRRGDTEAFF.

The rearrangement uses TRBV5-1 and TRBJ2-4. Germline V gene lookup returns CDR1 SGHRS and CDR2 YFSETQ. CDR3 length: 13 residues. CDR3 sequence: CASSLAGNNIQYF.

This chain joins TRBV20-1 and TRBJ2-3; TCRdb indicates TRBD1, and absent DNA this call remains unverified. Germline lookup yields CDR1 DFQATT and CDR2 SNEGSKA (reference sequence). The CDR3 runs to 17 residues. CDR3 region: CSVGGAVLPEGTDTQYF.

The chain has TRBV3-1 and TRBJ2-3; TCRdb outputs TRBD1, but without DNA this stays unchecked. The CDR3 runs to 16 residues. Germline values: CDR1 LGHDT, CDR2 YNNKEL (reference sequence). The CDR3 loop reads CASSQDPGIPTDTQYF.

The chain employs TRBV6-6 and TRBJ1-1; TCRdb selects TRBD1, and the lack of DNA leaves this call unchecked. Per germline, CDR1 MNHNY and CDR2 SVGAGI (reference sequence). The CDR3 consists of 14 residues. The CDR3 loop is CASSSDRDRKRAFF.

The genes are TRBV4-1 and TRBJ2-1; TCRdb indicates TRBD2, and absent DNA this call remains unverified. The CDR3 spans 19 residues. CDR1 is MGHRA, CDR2 YSYEKL, per germline. CDR3 region: CASSQGWEPGTSGRDEQFF.